In this sample, the clone carrying this T cell receptor (beta chain) turned up many times. Its antigen is as yet unknown. Germline loops: CDR1 KGHDR, CDR2 SFDVKD. This CDR3 comprises 16 residues. V was pared by 9 bases and J by 4 bases, with 12 bases of the junction left unmatched. These data come from a study of T-cell reconstitution after alpha-beta-depleted transplantation in children. General study findings and limits: Approximately two months post-transplant, alpha-beta T cells reportedly originated from several hundred expanded graft clones. High day-60 TCRbeta diversity in some patients came from surviving recipient T cells and thymic progenitors. Newly produced T cells mostly accounted for T-cell counts and diversity one year post-transplant.

It was with unique molecular identifiers that the TCRbeta library was prepared. One entry per CDR3 protein results from TCRdb running MiXCR on the PCR reads. In the table there are about 580,000 distinct CDR3 sequences, about 21% of which are singletons. The V call is TRBV24-1, the J call TRBJ2-1; 9 bases align to TRBD1. The starting material was PBMCs, mostly from graft donor cells, obtained 360 days after TCRalphabeta/CD19-depleted stem cell transplant. This TCR derives from a boy younger than two who had a stem cell transplant for acute myeloid leukemia, so the T cells may come from the graft donor. For the CDR3, the DNA is TGTGCCACCCAAAACACCGGGACAGGGAAATACAATGAGCAGTTCTTC. Amino acid sequence: CATQNTGTGKYNEQFF.